The clone carrying this T cell receptor beta chain is a singleton in its sample. What it binds is unknown. From germline, CDR1 is SGHTA and CDR2 FQGNSA. The germline V and J ends were trimmed by 5 bases and 12 bases, with 14 bases remaining between them. The length of the CDR3 is 13 residues. The treatment: treatment-naive control, cytoreductive nephrectomy. This sample is part of a study of radiation and T cells in renal cell carcinoma. General study findings and limits: Compared with controls, irradiated tumors had more, larger dominant CDR3 motifs. Compared with controls, irradiated tumors showed greater TCR clonality.

The assay was immunoSEQ multiplex PCR, and TCRdb's table has in-frame clones only and misses some. The repertoire consists of roughly 12,000 clones, with roughly 65% occurring once and the leading ten covering over 15%. Here the sequenced sample was tumor tissue, taken from a patient whose treatment was nephrectomy without radiotherapy. This TCR derives from a woman aged 80 or over with renal cell carcinoma. The chain combines TRBV7-2 with TRBJ1-6; D is unresolved. This CDR3 is CASSIGTGLPLHF. The DNA for the CDR3 is TGTGCCAGCAGCATAGGCACGGGTTTACCCCTCCACTTT. The full variable domain, rest sourced from reference TRBV7-2 and TRBJ1-6, is GAGVSQSPSNKVTEKGKDVELRCDPISGHTALYWYRQSLGQGLEFLIYFQGNSAPDKSGLPSDRFSAERTGGSVSTLTIQRTQQEDSAVYLCASSIGTGLPLHFGNGTRLTVT.